The T cell receptor beta chain described here comes from a study of blood T cell repertoires in COVID-19. Looking at the study overall: Acute and convalescent COVID-19 samples came from the United States, Italy and Spain.

Methods used by the authors: Reference gene primer amplification gave nucleated cell count estimates. The assay was immunoSEQ multiplex PCR, and TCRdb's table has in-frame clones only and misses some. D and trimming come from the DNA, and the V and J calls and clone size come from that table. The top ten clones hold around 16% of a sample with under 100,000 clones, around 87% of them seen once. V was shortened by 3 bases and J by 4 bases, with 6 bases between the two germline ends. CDR1 is ENHRY, CDR2 SYGVKD, per germline. This CDR3 is 12 amino acids long. Sequenced: peripheral blood. The TCR was taken from a male donor with acute or convalescent COVID-19. The genes are TRBV10-3 and TRBJ2-5; possible D gene TRBD1, 6 bases. CDR3 protein: CAISEGGETQYF. CDR3 coding DNA: TGTGCCATCAGTGAAGGGGGAGAGACCCAGTACTTC.